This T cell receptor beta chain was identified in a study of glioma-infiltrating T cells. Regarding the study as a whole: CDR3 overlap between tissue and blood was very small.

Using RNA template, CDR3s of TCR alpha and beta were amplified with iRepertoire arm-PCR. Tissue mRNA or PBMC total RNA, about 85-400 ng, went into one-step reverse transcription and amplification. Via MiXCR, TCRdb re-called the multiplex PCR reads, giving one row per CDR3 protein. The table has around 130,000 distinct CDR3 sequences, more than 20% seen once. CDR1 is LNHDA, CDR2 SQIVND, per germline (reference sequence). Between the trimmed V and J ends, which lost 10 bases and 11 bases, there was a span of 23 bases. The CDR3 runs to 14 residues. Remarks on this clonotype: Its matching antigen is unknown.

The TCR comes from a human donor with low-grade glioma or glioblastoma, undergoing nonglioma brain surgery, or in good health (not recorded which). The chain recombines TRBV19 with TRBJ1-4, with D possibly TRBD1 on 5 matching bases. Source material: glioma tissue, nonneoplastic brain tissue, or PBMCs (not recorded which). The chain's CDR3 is CATVPQGRREKLFF. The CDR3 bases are TGTGCCACAGTCCCCCAGGGCCGACGCGAGAAACTGTTTTTT.